This record looks at one T cell receptor beta chain sequence and its context. What it recognizes is unknown. Other DNA sequences in the same sample also yield this CDR3. Germline V lookup: CDR1 SGDLS, CDR2 YYNGEE. The CDR3 has 15 amino acids. After removal of 4 bases from V and 0 bases from J, the junction contained 3 bases not matched to a gene. Profiling relied on immunoSEQ multiplex PCR, and the TCRdb table lists in-frame clones only, not all of them. The sample contains 100,000 or so clones, roughly 91% of which appear only once. The sample is drawn from a study of graft-versus-host responses after intestinal transplantation. Whole-study context: Among the recipients, transplants were multivisceral, liver-intestinal, or isolated intestinal. Anti-thymocyte globulin induction preceded three to four years of tacrolimus and steroid maintenance in all recipients. Whole-study findings and limits: Some GvH clones were seen earlier in gut or blood, suggesting intestinal origin.

This chain uses TRBV9 with TRBJ2-3; TRBD2 matches at 9 bases. The specimen was unstimulated CD4+ T cells sorted from spleen or lymph node cells, collected before transplant. This TCR was sampled from a human donor who was the organ donor for an intestinal transplant. The DNA for the CDR3 is TGTGCCAGCAGCCCGCTAGCGGGGAGCACAGATACGCAGTATTTT. Translating gives CASSPLAGSTDTQYF.